This T cell receptor (beta chain) was found in a study of regulatory T cells in long-lasting Graves disease. Study overall: In persistent Graves' disease, antithyroid drugs had been taken for over 5 years and TSH receptor antibodies stayed positive.

This clonotype appeared many times. The time point is: persistent/refractory GD, antithyroid drugs over 5 years with positive TRAb. PBMC RNA served as the TCR library source. An endocrinology unit in Xi'an, China, supplied the patients. Researchers made TCR beta libraries by using iRepertoire HTBI primers and running Arm-PCR on CDR3 regions. In TCRdb, the multiplex PCR reads were re-called with MiXCR into one record per CDR3 protein. Counted here are 700,000 or so distinct CDR3 sequences, about 32% occurring once; the ten biggest clones make up 40% to 55%. The V and J ends lost 0 bases and 2 bases respectively, with 8 bases between them. CDR3 length: 15 residues. In germline, CDR1 is MNHEY, CDR2 SMNVEV (reference sequence).

This clonotype was obtained from a female donor with Graves disease. The V call is TRBV27, the J call TRBJ1-5, with no clear D. The specimen was peripheral blood mononuclear cells (PBMCs), collected when the disease was refractory, from a patient treated with antithyroid drugs. The CDR3 coding sequence is TGTGCCAGCAGTTTATCCCTCGTCGGCAATCAGCCCCAGCATTTT. The encoded protein is CASSLSLVGNQPQHF.